The clone carrying this T cell receptor beta chain was picked up many times. Its antigen is not known. The data originate from a study of CD8+CD57+ T cells in acquired aplastic anemia. Study-level results: Patients and healthy controls showed no significant CD8+ Simpson's diversity difference. The number of CD8+ CDR3 sequences shared by patients and controls was approximately 28.

Genomic DNA, serving as template, underwent TCR beta VDJ and CDR3 profiling. TCRdb redid the calling of the reads with MiXCR, one entry per CDR3 protein. This table has just over 40,000 distinct CDR3 sequences, about 63% appearing once. From germline, CDR1 is LGHDT and CDR2 YNNKEL (reference sequence). The CDR3 spans 13 residues. Trimming shortened V by 3 bases and J by 4 bases, and 10 bases separated the two germline ends. The authors sequenced patients whose flow cytometry had shown CD8+CD57+ cell expansion. Untreated patients provided the blood samples, with no therapy given before sampling. This receptor was taken from a human donor with aplastic anemia. The chain uses TRBV3-1 and TRBJ2-7; D is uncertain. The sample taken for sequencing was sorted CD4+, CD8+, or CD8+CD57+ T cells (not recorded which) from PBMCs. The CDR3 region has the DNA TGTGCCAGCAGCCAGGCTGTGGGGTACGAGCAGTACTTC. Translating it yields CASSQAVGYEQYF.